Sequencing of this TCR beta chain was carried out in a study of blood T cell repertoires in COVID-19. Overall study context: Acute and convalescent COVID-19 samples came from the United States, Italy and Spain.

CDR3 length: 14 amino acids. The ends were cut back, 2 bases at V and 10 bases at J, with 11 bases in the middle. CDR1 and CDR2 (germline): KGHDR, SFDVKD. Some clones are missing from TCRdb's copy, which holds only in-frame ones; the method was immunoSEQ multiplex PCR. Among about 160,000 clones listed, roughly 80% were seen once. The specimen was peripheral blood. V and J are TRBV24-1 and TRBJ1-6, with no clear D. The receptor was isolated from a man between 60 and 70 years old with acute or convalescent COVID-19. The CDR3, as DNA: TGTGCCACCAGTGATTCGGGTTCCATGTCACCCCTCCACTTT. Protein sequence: CATSDSGSMSPLHF.